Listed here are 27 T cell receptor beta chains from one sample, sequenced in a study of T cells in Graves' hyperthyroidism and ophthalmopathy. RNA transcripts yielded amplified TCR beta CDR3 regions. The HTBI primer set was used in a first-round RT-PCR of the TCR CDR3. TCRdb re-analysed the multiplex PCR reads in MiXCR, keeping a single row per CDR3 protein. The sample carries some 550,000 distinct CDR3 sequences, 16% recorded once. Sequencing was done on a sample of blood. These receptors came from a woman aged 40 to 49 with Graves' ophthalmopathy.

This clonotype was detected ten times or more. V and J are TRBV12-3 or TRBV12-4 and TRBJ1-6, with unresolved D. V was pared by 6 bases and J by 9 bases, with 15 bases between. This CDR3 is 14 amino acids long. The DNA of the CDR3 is TGTGCCAGCAGCTCCGGGATAAGAGGTTCACCCCTCCACTTT. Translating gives CASSSGIRGSPLHF.

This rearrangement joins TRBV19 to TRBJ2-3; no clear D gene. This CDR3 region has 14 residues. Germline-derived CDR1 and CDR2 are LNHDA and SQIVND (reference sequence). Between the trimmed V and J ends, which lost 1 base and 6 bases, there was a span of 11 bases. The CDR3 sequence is CASSIAPLSDTQYF. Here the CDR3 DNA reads TGTGCCAGTAGTATAGCCCCCTTATCGGATACGCAGTATTTT. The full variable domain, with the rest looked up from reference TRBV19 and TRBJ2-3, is DGGITQSPKYLFRKEGQNVTLSCEQNLNHDAMYWYRQDPGQGLRLIYYSQIVNDFQKGDIAEGYSVSREKKESFPLTVTSAQKNPTAFYLCASSIAPLSDTQYFGPGTRLTVL.

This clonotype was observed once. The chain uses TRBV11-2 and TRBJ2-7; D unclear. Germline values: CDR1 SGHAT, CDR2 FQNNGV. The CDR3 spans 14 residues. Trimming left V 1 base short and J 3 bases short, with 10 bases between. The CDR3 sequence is CASSLGAADYEQYF. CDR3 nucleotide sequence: TGTGCCAGCAGCTTAGGTGCAGCCGACTACGAGCAGTACTTC.

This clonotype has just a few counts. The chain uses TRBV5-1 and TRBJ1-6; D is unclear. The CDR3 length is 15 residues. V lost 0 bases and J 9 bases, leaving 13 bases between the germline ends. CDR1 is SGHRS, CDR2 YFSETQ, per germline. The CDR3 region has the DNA TGCGCCAGCAGCTTGGGGGGAGCACTCGGTTCACCCCTCCACTTT. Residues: CASSLGGALGSPLHF.

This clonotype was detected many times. The CDR3 here is CASSAKPRGLKTYEQYF. The CDR3 nucleotides are TGTGCCAGCAGCGCCAAACCCAGGGGTCTTAAAACCTACGAGCAGTACTTC. The chain carries TRBV11-2 and TRBJ2-7; maybe TRBD1 (6 bases). Germline values: CDR1 SGHAT, CDR2 FQNNGV. V was shortened by 5 bases and J by 2 bases, with 22 bases between the two germline ends. The CDR3 is made up of 17 amino acids.

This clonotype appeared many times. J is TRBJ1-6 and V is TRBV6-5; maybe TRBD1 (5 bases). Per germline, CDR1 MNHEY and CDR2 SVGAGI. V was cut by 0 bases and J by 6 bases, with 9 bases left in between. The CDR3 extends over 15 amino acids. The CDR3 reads CASSYSDSSNSPLHF. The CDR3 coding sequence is TGTGCCAGCAGTTACTCTGACAGCTCTAATTCACCCCTCCACTTT.

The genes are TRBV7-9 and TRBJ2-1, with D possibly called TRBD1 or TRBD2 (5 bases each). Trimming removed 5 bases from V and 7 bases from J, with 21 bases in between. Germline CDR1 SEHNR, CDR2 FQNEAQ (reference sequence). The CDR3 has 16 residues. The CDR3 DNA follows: TGTGCCAGCAGCGAAATCAGGGAGAGACTTACAAATGAGCAGTTCTTC. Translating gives CASSEIRERLTNEQFF.

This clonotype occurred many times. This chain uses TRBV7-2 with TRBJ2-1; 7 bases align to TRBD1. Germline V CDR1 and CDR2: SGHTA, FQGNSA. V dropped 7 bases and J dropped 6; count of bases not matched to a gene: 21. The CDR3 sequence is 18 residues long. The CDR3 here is CASTKGAWKGRIGNEQFF. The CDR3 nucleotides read TGTGCCAGCACCAAGGGGGCATGGAAGGGGCGGATCGGCAATGAGCAGTTCTTC.

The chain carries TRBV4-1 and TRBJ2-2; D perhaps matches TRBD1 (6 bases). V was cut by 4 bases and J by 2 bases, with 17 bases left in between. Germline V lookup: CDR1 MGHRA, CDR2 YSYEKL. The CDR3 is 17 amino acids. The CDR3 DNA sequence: TGCGCCAGCAGCCGACAACAGGGTGCTGCTAACACCGGGGAGCTGTTTTTT. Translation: CASSRQQGAANTGELFF.

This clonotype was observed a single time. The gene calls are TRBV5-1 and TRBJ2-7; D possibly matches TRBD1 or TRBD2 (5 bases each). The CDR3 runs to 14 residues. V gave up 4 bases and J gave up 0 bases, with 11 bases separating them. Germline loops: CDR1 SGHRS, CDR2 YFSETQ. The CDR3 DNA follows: TGCGCCAGCAGCATTACGGGGCTCTCCTACGAGCAGTACTTC. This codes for CASSITGLSYEQYF. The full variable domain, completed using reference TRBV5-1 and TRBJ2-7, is KAGVTQTPRYLIKTRGQQVTLSCSPISGHRSVSWYQQTPGQGLQFLFEYFSETQRNKGNFPGRFSGRQFSNSRSEMNVSTLELGDSALYLCASSITGLSYEQYFGPGTRLTVT.

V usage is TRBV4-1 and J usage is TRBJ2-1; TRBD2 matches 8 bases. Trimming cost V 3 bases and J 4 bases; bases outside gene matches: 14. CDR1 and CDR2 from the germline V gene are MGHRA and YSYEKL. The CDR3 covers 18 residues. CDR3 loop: CASSQESGGGGRYNEQFF. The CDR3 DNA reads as TGCGCCAGCAGCCAGGAGTCCGGGGGCGGGGGGCGATACAATGAGCAGTTCTTC.

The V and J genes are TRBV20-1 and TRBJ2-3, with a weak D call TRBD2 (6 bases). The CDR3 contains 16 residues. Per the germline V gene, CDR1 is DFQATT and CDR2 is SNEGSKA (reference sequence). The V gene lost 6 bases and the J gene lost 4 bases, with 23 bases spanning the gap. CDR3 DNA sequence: TGCAGTGCCCCCCCCCAAGGGCAGGGAGGACCAGATACGCAGTATTTT. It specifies CSAPPQGQGGPDTQYF.

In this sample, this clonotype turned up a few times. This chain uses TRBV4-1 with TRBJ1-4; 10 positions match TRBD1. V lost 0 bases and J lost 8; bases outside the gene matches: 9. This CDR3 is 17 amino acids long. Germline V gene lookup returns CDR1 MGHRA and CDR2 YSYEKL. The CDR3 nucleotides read TGCGCCAGCAGCCAAGATCTTAGAGGGACAGGGGACGAAAAACTGTTTTTT. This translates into CASSQDLRGTGDEKLFF.

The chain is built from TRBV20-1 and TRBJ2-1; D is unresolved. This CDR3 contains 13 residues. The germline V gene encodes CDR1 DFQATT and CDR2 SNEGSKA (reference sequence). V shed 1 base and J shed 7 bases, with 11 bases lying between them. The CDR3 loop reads CSARGIFRNEQFF. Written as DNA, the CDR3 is TGCAGTGCTAGAGGGATCTTTCGGAATGAGCAGTTCTTC.

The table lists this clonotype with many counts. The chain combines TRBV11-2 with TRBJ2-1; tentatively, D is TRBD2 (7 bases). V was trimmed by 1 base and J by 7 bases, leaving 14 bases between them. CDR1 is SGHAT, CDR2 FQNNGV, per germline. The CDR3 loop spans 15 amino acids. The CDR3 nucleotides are TGTGCCAGCAGCTTAGCCGCGGGGGCGCGTAATGAGCAGTTCTTC. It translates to CASSLAAGARNEQFF.

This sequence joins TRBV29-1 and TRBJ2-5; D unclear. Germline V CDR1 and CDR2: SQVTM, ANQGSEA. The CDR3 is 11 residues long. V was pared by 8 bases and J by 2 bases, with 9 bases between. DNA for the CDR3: TGCAGCTTCGTTGGTCAAGAGACCCAGTACTTC. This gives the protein CSFVGQETQYF.

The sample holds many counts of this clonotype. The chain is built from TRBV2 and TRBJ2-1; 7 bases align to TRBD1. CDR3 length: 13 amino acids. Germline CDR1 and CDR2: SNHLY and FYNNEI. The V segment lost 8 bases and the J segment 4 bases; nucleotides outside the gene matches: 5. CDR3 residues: CASDRELYNEQFF. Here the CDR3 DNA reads TGTGCCAGCGACAGGGAGCTATACAATGAGCAGTTCTTC.

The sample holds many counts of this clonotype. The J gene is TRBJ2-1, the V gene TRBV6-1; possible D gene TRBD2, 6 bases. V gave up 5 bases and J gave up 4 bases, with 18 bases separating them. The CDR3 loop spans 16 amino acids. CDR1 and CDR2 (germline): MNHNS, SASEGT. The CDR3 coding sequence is TGTGCCAGCAGTTCCCCTTCCGGGACTGGATACAATGAGCAGTTCTTC. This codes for CASSSPSGTGYNEQFF.

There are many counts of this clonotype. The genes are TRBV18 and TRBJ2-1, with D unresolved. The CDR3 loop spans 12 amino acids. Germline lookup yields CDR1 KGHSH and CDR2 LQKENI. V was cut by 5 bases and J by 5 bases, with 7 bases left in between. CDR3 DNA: TGTGCCAGCTCAGATACCCACAATGAGCAGTTCTTC. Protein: CASSDTHNEQFF.

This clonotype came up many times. CDR3 amino acids: CASSPTSTGLNTEAFF. CDR3 DNA: TGTGCCAGCAGCCCCACGTCTACAGGTCTGAACACTGAAGCTTTCTTT. This chain uses TRBV2 with TRBJ1-1; D perhaps matches TRBD1 (5 bases). The V and J ends lost 6 bases and 0 bases respectively, with 17 bases between them. Germline CDR1 SNHLY, CDR2 FYNNEI. This CDR3 spans 16 amino acids.

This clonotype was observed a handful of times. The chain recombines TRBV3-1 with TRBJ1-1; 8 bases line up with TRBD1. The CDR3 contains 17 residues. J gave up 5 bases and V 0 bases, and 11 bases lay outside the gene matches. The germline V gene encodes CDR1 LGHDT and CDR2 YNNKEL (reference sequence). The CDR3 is CASSQDITGGLDTEAFF. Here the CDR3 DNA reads TGTGCCAGCAGCCAAGATATTACAGGGGGATTGGATACTGAAGCTTTCTTT.

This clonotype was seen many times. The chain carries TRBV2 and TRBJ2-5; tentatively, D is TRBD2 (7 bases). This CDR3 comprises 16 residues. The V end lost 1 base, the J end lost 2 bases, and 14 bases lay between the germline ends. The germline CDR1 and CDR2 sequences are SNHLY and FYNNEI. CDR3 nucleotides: TGTGCCAGCAGTGAAGTTAAGGGGGGAGGGCAAGAGACCCAGTACTTC. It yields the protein CASSEVKGGGQETQYF.

CDR3 loop: CASSEGGIDEQFF. The CDR3 nucleotides are TGTGCCAGCAGTGAGGGTGGGATCGATGAGCAGTTCTTC. This sequence joins TRBV6-1 and TRBJ2-1; D ambiguous. This CDR3 is 13 amino acids long. Germline lookup yields CDR1 MNHNS and CDR2 SASEGT. Trimming removed 3 bases at V and 8 bases at J, with 11 bases between.

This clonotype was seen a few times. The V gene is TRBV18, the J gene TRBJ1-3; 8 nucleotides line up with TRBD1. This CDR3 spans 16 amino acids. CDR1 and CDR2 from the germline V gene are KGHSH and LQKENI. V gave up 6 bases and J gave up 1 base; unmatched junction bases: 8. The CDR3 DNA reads TGTGCCAGCTCTCGCAGGGGGCCTGATTCTGGAAACACCATATATTTT. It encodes CASSRRGPDSGNTIYF.

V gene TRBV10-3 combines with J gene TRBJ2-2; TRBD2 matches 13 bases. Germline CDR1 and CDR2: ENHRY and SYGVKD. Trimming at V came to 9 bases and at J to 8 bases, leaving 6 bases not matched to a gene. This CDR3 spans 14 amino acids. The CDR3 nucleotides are TGTGCCATTTCCGGGACTAGCGGGGTTGGGGAGCTGTTTTTT. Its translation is CAISGTSGVGELFF.

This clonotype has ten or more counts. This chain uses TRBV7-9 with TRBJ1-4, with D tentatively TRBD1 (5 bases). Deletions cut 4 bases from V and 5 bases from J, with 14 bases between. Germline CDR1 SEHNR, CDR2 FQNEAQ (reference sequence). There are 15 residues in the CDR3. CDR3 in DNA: TGTGCCAGCAGCTCTGAAGGGGTGAAGAATGAAAAACTGTTTTTT. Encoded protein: CASSSEGVKNEKLFF.

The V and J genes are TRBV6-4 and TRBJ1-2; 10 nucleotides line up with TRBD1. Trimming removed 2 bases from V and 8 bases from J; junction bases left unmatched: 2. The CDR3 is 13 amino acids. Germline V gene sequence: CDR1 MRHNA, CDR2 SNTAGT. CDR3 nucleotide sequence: TGTGCCAGCAGTGACGGGACAGGGGAGGGCTACACCTTC. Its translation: CASSDGTGEGYTF.